One and the same sample provided the 30 T cell receptor beta chains below, sequenced in a study of CD8 T cells in Susac syndrome. With random hexamers, roughly 0.45 to 1 ug RNA was reverse transcribed. TCRdb fed the immunoSEQ multiplex PCR reads into MiXCR, producing one record per CDR3 protein. Altogether 150,000 to 160,000 distinct CDR3 sequences are present, 95% to 96% being singletons, with the ten largest covering 0.14% to 0.15%. The material sequenced was CD8+ T cells from PBMCs. The receptors were sampled from a human donor with multiple sclerosis.

The V call is TRBV30, the J call TRBJ2-5; maybe TRBD2 (5 bases). V was shortened by 3 bases and J by 4 bases, with 12 bases between the two germline ends. Per the germline V gene, CDR1 is GTSNPN and CDR2 is SVGIG (reference sequence). The CDR3 has 13 amino acids. CDR3 DNA: TGTGCCTGGAGACTTGAGGGTAGAGAGACCCAGTACTTC. Residues: CAWRLEGRETQYF.

A note on this clonotype: One end of the junction varies from germline; a read error may be responsible. V and J are TRBV28 and TRBJ2-4; a weak D match, TRBD1 (7 bases). The CDR3 length is 11 residues. Per the germline V gene, CDR1 is MDHEN and CDR2 is SYDVKM. The CDR3 nucleotides are TGTGCCAGCAGTTCAGGGCAGGGGGGTATCTTC. Its translation: CASSSGQGGIF.

This chain joins TRBV24-1 and TRBJ1-2; no reliable D call. CDR3 size: 14 residues. Trimming stripped 3 bases from V and 8 bases from J, with 15 bases between. Germline values: CDR1 KGHDR, CDR2 SFDVKD. In nucleotides, the CDR3 is TGTGCCACCAGTGATCGCACTTATACAGCCGGCTACACCTTC. The encoded protein is CATSDRTYTAGYTF.

The rearrangement links TRBV2 to TRBJ2-3; no firm D call. V gave up 1 base and J gave up 3 bases, with 11 bases separating them. The CDR3 contains 15 residues. CDR1 and CDR2 from the germline V gene are SNHLY and FYNNEI. The CDR3 sequence: CASSEGSGQTDTQYF. CDR3 nucleotide sequence: TGTGCCAGCAGTGAAGGTTCAGGTCAGACAGATACGCAGTATTTT.

The rearrangement links TRBV29-1 to TRBJ1-2; 7 bases agree with TRBD1. With V trimmed by 5 bases and J by 6 bases, 12 bases remained unmatched. This CDR3 region has 14 residues. The germline V gene has CDR1 SQVTM and CDR2 ANQGSEA. The CDR3 reads CSVPQGGGAHGYTF. CDR3 bases: TGCAGCGTTCCCCAGGGGGGGGGCGCCCATGGCTACACCTTC.

The rearrangement joins TRBV5-6 to TRBJ2-1, with D unresolved. Between the trimmed V and J ends, which lost 4 bases and 10 bases, there was a span of 18 bases. The germline CDR1 and CDR2 sequences are SGHDT and YYEEEE. The CDR3 length is 14 residues. The CDR3 DNA reads TGTGCCAGCAGCCTACCTGATCAGACGTGGGAGCAGTTCTTC. Its translation is CASSLPDQTWEQFF.

The CDR3 spells CASSPGPGYGYTF. CDR3 sequence (DNA): TGTGCCAGCAGTCCCGGTCCGGGCTATGGCTACACCTTC. The chain is built from TRBV12-3 or TRBV12-4 and TRBJ1-2; D unresolved. CDR3 length equals 13 residues. The V gene lost 5 bases and the J gene lost 4 bases, with 11 bases spanning the gap.

The V gene is TRBV29-1, the J gene TRBJ1-1, with D tentatively TRBD1 (6 bases). V was cut by 3 bases and J by 11 bases, with 13 bases left in between. This CDR3 has 11 residues. Germline assignment: CDR1 SQVTM and CDR2 ANQGSEA. The CDR3 DNA follows: TGCAGCGTTGACTTCACAGGGTGGGCTTTCTTT. It encodes CSVDFTGWAFF.

The V and J genes are TRBV20-1 and TRBJ1-2; D gene unclear. The CDR3 has 13 amino acids. CDR1 DFQATT and CDR2 SNEGSKA come from the germline V gene (reference sequence). Here the CDR3 DNA reads TGCAGCGCACGAACAGAGAATAACTATGGCTACACCTTC. This encodes CSARTENNYGYTF.

This chain connects TRBV27 to TRBJ1-4, with D possibly TRBD1 on 5 matching bases. Trimming pared 3 bases from V and 2 bases from J, leaving 7 bases between. This CDR3 region has 14 residues. Germline V gene sequence: CDR1 MNHEY, CDR2 SMNVEV (reference sequence). In DNA, the CDR3 is TGTGCCAGCAGTTTCGGGGGGACTAATGAAAAACTGTTTTTT. Translating gives CASSFGGTNEKLFF.

This chain connects TRBV27 to TRBJ2-7; D is perhaps TRBD1 (6 bases). The CDR3 sequence is 12 residues long. Germline assignment: CDR1 MNHEY and CDR2 SMNVEV (reference sequence). V was cut by 7 bases and J by 7 bases, with 14 bases left in between. The CDR3 spells CASKQGIGEQYF. The CDR3 nucleotides are TGTGCCAGCAAGCAGGGGATAGGGGAGCAGTACTTC.

This sequence joins TRBV21-1 and TRBJ1-5. TRBV21-1 constitutes a pseudogene. CDR3 length equals 12 residues. CDR3 region: CASSRGYQPQHF. CDR3 DNA: TGTGCCAGCAGCAGGGGCTATCAGCCCCAGCATTTT.

The V and J genes are TRBV7-8 and TRBJ2-3; 7 bases agree with TRBD1. This CDR3 spans 14 amino acids. The V gene's germline CDR1 is SGHVS and CDR2 FQNEAQ. After removal of 5 bases from V and 2 bases from J, the junction contained 4 bases not matched to a gene. CDR3 nucleotides: TGTGCCAGCAGCACTGACAGGGTCACAGATACGCAGTATTTT. This sequence encodes CASSTDRVTDTQYF.

The chain carries TRBV14 and TRBJ1-1; TRBD1 might be the D (5 bases). Trimming removed 1 base at V and 1 base at J, with 19 bases between. CDR1 is SGHDN and CDR2 is FVKESK in the germline V gene. This CDR3 is 18 amino acids long. The CDR3 nucleotides read TGTGCCAGCAGCCAAGGTCAGGGTGTTTATCCTTGGAACACTGAAGCTTTCTTT. It codes for CASSQGQGVYPWNTEAFF.

V and J are TRBV12-3 or TRBV12-4 and TRBJ1-1; D is unclear. CDR3 size: 13 residues. The V and J ends lost 3 bases and 6 bases respectively, with 11 bases between them. Here the CDR3 reads CASSFGPGAEAFF. The CDR3 DNA reads TGTGCCAGCAGTTTCGGACCGGGAGCTGAAGCTTTCTTT.

V and J are TRBV23-1 and TRBJ2-7; possible D gene TRBD1, 5 bases. TRBV23-1 is placed among ORFs of uncertain function. CDR3 length equals 17 residues. The V gene lost 0 bases and the J gene lost 0 bases, with 15 bases spanning the gap. The CDR3: CASSQSSPGKSSYEQYV. The DNA for the CDR3 is TGCGCCAGCAGTCAATCTAGTCCAGGGAAAAGCTCCTACGAGCAGTACGTC.

The V gene is TRBV13, the J gene TRBJ1-2; weak D call: TRBD1 (6 bases). The length of the CDR3 is 14 residues. The germline V and J ends were trimmed by 4 bases and 3 bases, with 12 bases remaining between them. The germline V gene has CDR1 PRHDT and CDR2 FYEKMQ (reference sequence). The CDR3 sequence: CASSSPGGDYGYTF. CDR3 nucleotides: TGTGCCAGCAGCTCCCCTGGGGGCGACTATGGCTACACCTTC.

The J gene is TRBJ1-1, the V gene TRBV30, with D unresolved. Germline CDR1 reads GTSNPN; CDR2 reads SVGIG (reference sequence). The V gene lost 1 base and the J gene lost 4 bases, with 1 base spanning the gap. This CDR3 contains 10 residues. The CDR3 protein is CAWSGTEAFF. DNA for the CDR3: TGTGCCTGGAGTGGCACTGAAGCTTTCTTT.

The chain joins TRBV18 to TRBJ2-1, with TRBD2 matching 15 bases. There are 16 residues in the CDR3. The V segment lost 3 bases and the J segment 8 bases; nucleotides outside the gene matches: 5. Germline assignment: CDR1 KGHSH and CDR2 LQKENI. CDR3 region: CASSPGLAGGLDEQFF. The CDR3 coding sequence is TGTGCCAGCTCACCTGGACTAGCGGGGGGGCTAGATGAGCAGTTCTTC.

V gene TRBV27 combines with J gene TRBJ1-2; tentatively, D is TRBD1 (6 bases). Trimming cost V 6 bases and J 4 bases, with 18 bases left between them. Per the germline V gene, CDR1 is MNHEY and CDR2 is SMNVEV (reference sequence). The CDR3 runs to 15 residues. Here the CDR3 DNA reads TGTGCCAGCAGCACCCTTAGGGAACAGGGCTATGGCTACACCTTC. Its protein product is CASSTLREQGYGYTF.

The V and J genes are TRBV29-1 and TRBJ1-1, with D uncertain. Deletions cut 3 bases from V and 1 base from J, with 6 bases between. Germline lookup yields CDR1 SQVTM and CDR2 ANQGSEA. CDR3 length equals 12 residues. For the CDR3, the DNA is TGCAGCGTTGAGCCGGAGAACACTGAAGCTTTCTTT. This sequence encodes CSVEPENTEAFF.

The rearrangement joins TRBV5-4 to TRBJ1-2; TRBD1 is a possible D gene (5 bases). V was clipped by 4 bases and J by 12 bases, with 22 bases between them. The CDR3 is 14 residues long. Germline V CDR1 and CDR2: SGHNT, YYREEE (reference sequence). This chain's CDR3 is CASSGRDGAFVDTF. The CDR3 DNA reads TGTGCCAGCAGCGGCCGGGACGGCGCTTTTGTAGACACCTTC. Drawing the rest from reference TRBV5-4 and TRBJ1-2, the complete variable domain is ETGVTQSPTHLIKTRGQQVTLRCSSQSGHNTVSWYQQALGQGPQFIFQYYREEENGRGNFPPRFSGLQFPNYSSELNVNALELDDSALYLCASSGRDGAFVDTFGSGTRLTVV.

This clonotype was seen just once. The V and J genes are TRBV3-1 and TRBJ2-1; TRBD2 agrees at 9 bases. CDR3 length: 19 amino acids. The V and J ends lost 4 bases and 8 bases, in that order; junction bases with no gene match: 21. Germline CDR1 and CDR2: LGHDT and YNNKEL (reference sequence). CDR3 sequence (DNA): TGTGCCAGCAGCCCCGGGAGAGGGCAGCGGGGGGCATTGGGCGATGAGCAGTTCTTC. Translation gives CASSPGRGQRGALGDEQFF.

The rearrangement links TRBV27 to TRBJ2-4; 10 bases align to TRBD1. J gave up 2 bases and V 6 bases, and 10 bases lay outside the gene matches. The CDR3 runs to 17 residues. Germline V gene sequence: CDR1 MNHEY, CDR2 SMNVEV (reference sequence). The CDR3 region is CASSPTRDRGTKNIQYF. In DNA form, the CDR3 reads TGTGCCAGCAGCCCGACCCGGGACAGGGGCACCAAAAACATTCAGTACTTC.

The chain recombines TRBV25-1 with TRBJ2-3; TRBD2 aligns across 8 bases. This CDR3 region has 11 residues. The germline V gene has CDR1 MGHDK and CDR2 SYGVNS. V was clipped by 6 bases and J by 8 bases; unmatched bases: 1. CDR3 region: CASRRGGTQYF. CDR3 bases: TGTGCCAGCAGACGGGGGGGTACGCAGTATTTT.

This chain connects TRBV3-1 to TRBJ1-1; unclear D gene. The CDR3 length is 16 residues. In germline, CDR1 is LGHDT, CDR2 YNNKEL (reference sequence). V gave up 0 bases and J gave up 4 bases, with 15 bases separating them. The chain's CDR3 is CASSQDLGLTGTEAFF. CDR3 DNA sequence: TGTGCCAGCAGCCAAGATCTAGGGTTAACGGGCACTGAAGCTTTCTTT.

This clonotype was observed a single time. This chain joins TRBV20-1 and TRBJ2-5; possible D gene TRBD2, 6 bases. The CDR3 spans 14 residues. V was clipped by 3 bases and J by 1 base, with 12 bases between them. From germline, CDR1 is DFQATT and CDR2 SNEGSKA (reference sequence). The CDR3 nucleotides read TGCAGTGCTAGTTACGGGGGATTCCAAGAGACCCAGTACTTC. Translating it yields CSASYGGFQETQYF.

The chain carries TRBV14 and TRBJ2-7; tentatively, D is TRBD1 (5 bases). The germline V gene encodes CDR1 SGHDN and CDR2 FVKESK. The CDR3 runs 14 residues. V was cut by 1 base and J by 5 bases, with 12 bases left in between. DNA for the CDR3: TGTGCCAGCAGCCAAGGGTCCAGGGCTCACGAGCAGTACTTC. It encodes CASSQGSRAHEQYF.

The chain has TRBV20-1 and TRBJ1-2; maybe TRBD1 (6 bases). Looked up from germline, CDR1 is DFQATT and CDR2 is SNEGSKA (reference sequence). This CDR3 has 16 amino acids. V shed 6 bases and J shed 8 bases, with 28 bases lying between them. CDR3 in DNA: TGCAGTGCCCCTACCCTTTCCACGGACAGTTCTAACGGCTACACCTTC. This sequence encodes CSAPTLSTDSSNGYTF.

The chain employs TRBV4-1 and TRBJ2-3, with D perhaps matching TRBD1 or TRBD2 (7 bases each). Germline lookup yields CDR1 MGHRA and CDR2 YSYEKL. The CDR3 is 16 residues long. V was trimmed by 4 bases and J by 1 base, leaving 15 bases between them. CDR3 amino acids: CASSLRQGGGTDTQYF. CDR3 bases: TGCGCCAGCAGCCTACGACAGGGAGGGGGCACAGATACGCAGTATTTT.